This T cell receptor (beta chain) came from a study of blood T cell repertoires in COVID-19. Sequencing used immunoSEQ multiplex PCR; TCRdb keeps in-frame clones, though not all of them. The table has under 200,000 clones, around 87% seen once. The sample consisted of peripheral blood. The sequence was collected from a middle-aged man with active or convalescent COVID-19.

The CDR3 reads CASSKQGSQPQHF. The CDR3 DNA reads as TGTGCCAGCAGTAAACAGGGGAGTCAGCCCCAGCATTTT. V and J are TRBV12-3 or TRBV12-4 and TRBJ1-5, with 7 positions matching TRBD1. CDR3 size: 13 residues. Trimming at V came to 5 bases and at J to 6 bases, leaving 4 bases not matched to a gene.